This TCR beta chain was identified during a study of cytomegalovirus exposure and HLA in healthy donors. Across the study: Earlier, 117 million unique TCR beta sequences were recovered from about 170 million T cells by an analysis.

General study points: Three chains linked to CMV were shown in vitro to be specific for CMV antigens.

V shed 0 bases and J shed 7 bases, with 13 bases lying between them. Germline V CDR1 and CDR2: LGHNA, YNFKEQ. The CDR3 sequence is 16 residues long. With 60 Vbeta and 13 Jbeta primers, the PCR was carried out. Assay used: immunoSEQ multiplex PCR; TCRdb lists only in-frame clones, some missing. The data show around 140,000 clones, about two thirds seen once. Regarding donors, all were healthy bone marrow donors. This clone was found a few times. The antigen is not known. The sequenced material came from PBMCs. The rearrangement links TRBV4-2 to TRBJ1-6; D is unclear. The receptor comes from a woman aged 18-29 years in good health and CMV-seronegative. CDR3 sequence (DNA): TGTGCCAGCAGCCAAGACCTAAGAAGTTTAAATTCACCCCTCCACTTT. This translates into CASSQDLRSLNSPLHF.